This T cell receptor beta chain was sequenced during a study of T cell responses to AZD1222 COVID-19 vaccine. Generated by immunoSEQ multiplex PCR, the TCRdb table keeps only in-frame clones and is missing some. Seen here are about 100,000 clones, approximately 89% observed once, and the top ten hold around 8.4%. Study-wide findings and caveats: Reportedly, nearly half the spike-specific TCRs target unmutated variant regions. Dominant CD4 TCR responses targeted spike regions 160-218 and 743-854.

The CDR3 has 15 residues. V lost 1 base and J lost 3, with 12 bases in between. From germline, CDR1 is LNHDA and CDR2 SQIVND (reference sequence). As to this clone: Its cognate antigen is unknown.

This TCR was recovered from an adult who received the AZD1222 COVID-19 vaccine. The gene calls are TRBV19 and TRBJ1-1; possible D gene TRBD1, 5 bases. This sample comprised peripheral blood, obtained 28 days after the second AZD1222 dose. CDR3 sequence reads: CASSIVGTWDTEAFF. For the CDR3, the DNA is TGTGCCAGTAGTATAGTCGGGACTTGGGACACTGAAGCTTTCTTT.